This is a list of T cell receptor beta chains from one sample in a study of vaccination and CD4 T cells after COVID-19. These receptors have no known antigen. MiXCR, applied by TCRdb to the PCR reads, yields one record per CDR3 protein. The data contain about 10,000 distinct CDR3 sequences, about 23% of them seen just once; the ten biggest clones take up around a quarter. The sequencing used CD4+ T cells from blood, cultured in vitro, collected before SARS-CoV-2 vaccination. The source is a human donor who received a COVID-19 vaccine. Both conserved end residues are part of each CDR3. The D gene is left open where the match is weak. Rows may omit the clone size; those that give it use once, few, many or a size class.

size	V	D	J	CDR3	DNA
-	TRBV2	TRBD2	TRBJ2-1	CASSALAGAYNEQFF	TGTGCCAGCAGTGCGCTAGCGGGGGCATACAATGAGCAGTTCTTC
few	TRBV10-1	-	TRBJ2-1	CASRFSRGSYNEQFF	TGCGCCAGCAGATTCTCCAGGGGTTCCTACAATGAGCAGTTCTTC
-	TRBV24-1	TRBD1	TRBJ2-3	CATSDQDRGSRDTQYF	TGTGCCACCAGTGATCAGGACAGGGGAAGTAGAGATACGCAGTATTTT
few	TRBV20-1	TRBD2	TRBJ2-5	CSARRTSGQETQYF	TGCAGTGCTAGGCGGACTAGCGGACAAGAGACCCAGTACTTC
few	TRBV20-1	-	TRBJ2-5	CSASPPGQETQYF	TGCAGTGCTAGCCCTCCAGGGCAAGAGACCCAGTACTTC
-	TRBV30	-	TRBJ1-1	CAWSVQSEGGRAFF	TGTGCCTGGAGTGTACAATCAGAGGGCGGAAGGGCTTTCTTT
-	TRBV7-2	-	TRBJ1-2	CASSLPPNYGYTF	TGTGCCAGCAGCTTACCACCTAACTATGGCTACACCTTC
few	TRBV18	-	TRBJ2-7	CASSPPATITYEQYF	TGTGCCAGCTCACCACCTGCGACAATTACCTACGAGCAGTACTTC
few	TRBV30	TRBD1	TRBJ1-3	CAWARDRGNTIYF	TGTGCCTGGGCCCGGGACAGAGGAAACACCATATATTTT
few	TRBV2	TRBD1	TRBJ1-6	CASRGQGSSSPLHF	TGTGCCAGCAGGGGACAGGGAAGCAGTTCACCCCTCCACTTT
medium-sized	TRBV27	TRBD2	TRBJ2-5	CASSSLAGGQETQYF	TGTGCCAGCAGTTCACTAGCGGGGGGACAAGAGACCCAGTACTTC
once	TRBV21-1	-	TRBJ2-1	CASSITDGGINEQFF	TGTGCCAGCAGCATCACAGACGGGGGAATCAATGAGCAGTTCTTC
few	TRBV27	-	TRBJ2-7	CASSLSSRSYEQYF	TGTGCCAGCAGTTTATCGTCCAGATCCTACGAGCAGTACTTC
few	TRBV7-2	TRBD2	TRBJ2-7	CASSALAGGLGEQYF	TGTGCCAGCAGCGCACTAGCGGGGGGGCTGGGGGAGCAGTACTTC
medium-sized	TRBV27	-	TRBJ1-1	CASCSRRNTEAFF	TGTGCCAGCTGTTCGAGGCGGAACACTGAAGCTTTCTTT
-	TRBV7-9	-	TRBJ1-3	CASSLIGGRRNTIYF	TGTGCCAGCAGCTTAATTGGGGGACGGCGCAACACCATATATTTT
-	TRBV29-1	TRBD2	TRBJ2-5	CSVAIRAGGISETQYF	TGCAGCGTCGCCATTCGGGCGGGGGGCATTTCAGAGACCCAGTACTTC
-	TRBV15	-	TRBJ2-2	CATSSGRVGTGELFF	TGTGCCACCAGCAGTGGCAGGGTTGGCACCGGGGAGCTGTTTTTT
few	TRBV2	TRBD2	TRBJ2-3	CASTKAGGTDTQYF	TGTGCCAGCACCAAAGCGGGGGGCACAGATACGCAGTATTTT
-	TRBV30	-	TRBJ1-6	CAWLKGGDSPLHF	TGTGCCTGGCTAAAAGGAGGTGATTCACCCCTCCACTTT
once	TRBV7-4	-	TRBJ1-2	CASSVDHTGNYGYTF	TGTGCCAGCAGCGTAGACCATACAGGGAACTATGGCTACACCTTC
-	TRBV14	TRBD2	TRBJ2-5	CASSPFSGGETQYF	TGTGCCAGCAGCCCGTTTAGCGGGGGAGAGACCCAGTACTTC
-	TRBV10-3	-	TRBJ1-2	CAISLDRRDGYTF	TGTGCCATCAGCCTAGACAGGAGGGATGGCTACACCTTC
few	TRBV20-1	-	TRBJ2-2	CSARDGGLTGELFF	TGCAGTGCTAGAGACGGGGGGCTCACCGGGGAGCTGTTTTTT
-	TRBV3-1	TRBD1	TRBJ1-1	CASSQGQPMNTEAFF	TGTGCCAGCAGCCAGGGACAGCCCATGAACACTGAAGCTTTCTTT
-	TRBV28	TRBD1	TRBJ2-7	CASRPKGGQAYEQYF	TGTGCCAGCAGGCCGAAGGGGGGACAGGCTTACGAGCAGTACTTC
-	TRBV5-1	-	TRBJ2-1	CASSLTSGLYNEQFF	TGCGCCAGCAGCTTGACCAGCGGCCTCTACAATGAGCAGTTCTTC
-	TRBV20-1	TRBD2	TRBJ2-7	CSASSGGDYEQYF	TGCAGTGCTAGTAGCGGGGGGGATTACGAGCAGTACTTC
-	TRBV10-1	-	TRBJ1-1	CASSVTGLTEAFF	TGCGCCAGCAGTGTTACAGGGCTAACTGAAGCTTTCTTT
few	TRBV25-1	-	TRBJ1-2	CASSETGNGYTF	TGTGCCAGCAGTGAAACAGGGAACGGCTACACCTTC
few	TRBV6-5	TRBD1	TRBJ1-1	CASSLGTGGWTEAFF	TGTGCCAGCAGTTTAGGGACAGGGGGATGGACTGAAGCTTTCTTT
few	TRBV19	TRBD1	TRBJ2-7	CASSTRGQGPFAEQYF	TGTGCCAGTAGTACAAGAGGACAGGGGCCCTTCGCCGAGCAGTACTTC
-	TRBV2	TRBD2	TRBJ2-1	CASSPGTSGGWDEQFF	TGTGCCAGCAGCCCAGGGACTAGCGGGGGGTGGGATGAGCAGTTCTTC
-	TRBV19	-	TRBJ1-5	CASSISASNQPQHF	TGTGCCAGTAGTATCTCAGCTAGCAATCAGCCCCAGCATTTT
-	TRBV6-1	TRBD2	TRBJ2-1	CASRPGTSGYNEQFF	TGTGCCAGCAGGCCCGGGACTAGCGGTTACAATGAGCAGTTCTTC
-	TRBV7-3	-	TRBJ2-3	CASSSSRTDTQYF	TGTGCCAGCAGCTCGTCTAGGACAGATACGCAGTATTTT
few	TRBV6-1	-	TRBJ1-2	CASSFQGGRTSLHYGYTF	TGTGCCAGTAGCTTCCAGGGTGGCCGTACCTCTCTCCACTATGGCTACACCTTC
-	TRBV4-1	TRBD1	TRBJ1-5	CASSRRPTGGILQPQHF	TGCGCCAGCAGCCGGCGACCCACAGGGGGGATTCTCCAGCCCCAGCATTTT
few	TRBV7-9	-	TRBJ1-1	CASSLAALGGNTEAFF	TGTGCCAGCAGCTTAGCAGCCCTGGGGGGCAACACTGAAGCTTTCTTT
few	TRBV20-1	-	TRBJ1-2	CSARDQRRQAASNYYGYTF	TGCAGTGCTAGAGATCAGCGGCGACAGGCCGCCTCCAATTACTATGGCTACACCTTC
few	TRBV12-3/TRBV12-4	TRBD1	TRBJ1-1	CASSFTGGGTEAFF	TGTGCCAGCAGTTTCACAGGGGGGGGCACTGAAGCTTTCTTT
-	TRBV2	-	TRBJ1-3	CASSDSFSGNTIYF	TGTGCCAGCAGTGACAGTTTCTCTGGAAACACCATATATTTT